These 5 T cell receptor beta chains originate from one sample sequenced in a study of cytomegalovirus exposure and HLA in healthy donors. The study ran its PCR with 60 Vbeta and 13 Jbeta primers. Sequencing was performed with immunoSEQ multiplex PCR; in TCRdb, only in-frame clones are kept and a portion is missing. The listing contains under 200,000 clones. Sequencing used PBMCs. The receptors shown here come from a woman aged 18-30 years in good health and CMV-seropositive.

CDR3 nucleotides: TGCGCCAGCAGCGGCAGGGGGTCGGCAGTCCAAGAGACCCAGTACTTC. Protein product: CASSGRGSAVQETQYF. The chain combines TRBV5-1 with TRBJ2-5; 7 nucleotides line up with TRBD1. Germline V gene data show CDR1 as SGHRS and CDR2 as YFSETQ. The ends lost 4 bases at V and 1 base at J; junction bases unmatched: 10. The CDR3 covers 16 residues.

The chain employs TRBV30 and TRBJ2-7, with 8 bases lining up with TRBD1. The V segment lost 0 bases and the J segment 2 bases; nucleotides outside the gene matches: 0. CDR3 length: 13 residues. Per germline, CDR1 GTSNPN and CDR2 SVGIG (reference sequence). The chain's CDR3 is CAWSVQGAYEQYF. The CDR3 nucleotides are TGTGCCTGGAGTGTACAGGGGGCCTACGAGCAGTACTTC.

The rearrangement links TRBV28 to TRBJ1-5; 8 bases are a match to TRBD1. After removal of 2 bases from V and 7 bases from J, the junction contained 4 bases not matched to a gene. This CDR3 comprises 14 residues. Per germline, CDR1 MDHEN and CDR2 SYDVKM. CDR3 DNA sequence: TGTGCCAGCAGTTTAGGCAGGGGGCTCCAGCCCCAGCATTTT. As protein: CASSLGRGLQPQHF.

CDR3 coding DNA: TGTGCCAGCAGTGAGGAGGGTCTAGGGACTACAGGGAGGGAACTGTTTTTT. Translation: CASSEEGLGTTGRELFF. This chain links TRBV6-1 with TRBJ1-4; D might be TRBD1 (6 bases). V lost 3 bases, J lost 12 bases, and 26 bases lay in between. This CDR3 contains 17 residues. Germline V lookup: CDR1 MNHNS, CDR2 SASEGT.

CDR3 in amino acids: CASAGGLSNEKLFF. CDR3 in DNA: TGTGCCAGCGCGGGGGGGCTGTCTAATGAAAAACTGTTTTTT. V and J are TRBV7-6 and TRBJ1-4; a possible D gene is TRBD1 (6 bases). CDR3 size: 14 residues. V gave up 8 bases and J gave up 3 bases, with 13 bases separating them. Germline CDR1 SGHVS, CDR2 FNYEAQ.